This entry concerns a single TCR beta chain. The primer mix had 60 Vbeta and 13 Jbeta primers. Produced via immunoSEQ multiplex PCR; TCRdb's table is partial and in-frame only. In the table there are about 160,000 clones, 80% of which are singletons. V lost 1 base, J lost 0 bases, and 11 bases lay in between. Germline assignment: CDR1 LGHNA and CDR2 YSLEER. The CDR3 spans 16 residues. The sample belongs to a study of cytomegalovirus exposure and HLA in healthy donors. The receptor's source is a young man in good health and CMV-seropositive. Source material: PBMCs. The chain employs TRBV4-3 and TRBJ2-3, with a weak D call TRBD2 (6 bases). Written as DNA, the CDR3 is TGCGCCAGCAGCCAAGCATCCGGGACTAGCACAGATACGCAGTATTTT. This gives the protein CASSQASGTSTDTQYF.